This T cell receptor (beta chain) was sequenced during a study of blood T cell repertoires in COVID-19. Germline V gene data show CDR1 as GTSNPN and CDR2 as SVGIG (reference sequence). V was trimmed by 0 bases and J by 0 bases, leaving 3 bases between them. This CDR3 has 13 amino acids. TCRdb's table, derived via immunoSEQ multiplex PCR, lists solely in-frame clones and lacks some. This sample has fewer than 50,000 clones, with about 82% found just once. This clonotype was obtained from a human donor in a cohort sampled during active COVID-19. What was sequenced was peripheral blood. The chain carries TRBV30 and TRBJ1-5; no firm D call. CDR3 sequence (DNA): TGTGCCTGGAGTGTTAATAGCAATCAGCCCCAGCATTTT. As protein: CAWSVNSNQPQHF.